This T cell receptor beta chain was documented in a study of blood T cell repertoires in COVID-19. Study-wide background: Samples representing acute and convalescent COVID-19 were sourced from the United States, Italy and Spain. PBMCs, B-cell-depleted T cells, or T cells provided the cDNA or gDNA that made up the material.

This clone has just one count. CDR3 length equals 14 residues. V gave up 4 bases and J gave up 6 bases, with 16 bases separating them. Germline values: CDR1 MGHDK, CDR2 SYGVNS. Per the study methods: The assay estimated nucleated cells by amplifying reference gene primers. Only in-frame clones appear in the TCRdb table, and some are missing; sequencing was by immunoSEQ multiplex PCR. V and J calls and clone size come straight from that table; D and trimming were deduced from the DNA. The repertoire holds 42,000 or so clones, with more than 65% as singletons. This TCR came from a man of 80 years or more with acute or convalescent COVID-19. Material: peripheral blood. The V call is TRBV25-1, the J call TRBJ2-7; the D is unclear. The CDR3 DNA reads TGTGCCAGCAGTGGCGAGCACCTCCTCTCCGAGCAGTACTTC. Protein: CASSGEHLLSEQYF.